The clone carrying this T cell receptor beta chain was counted only a few times. Its target is not known. This specimen belongs to a study of T-cell memory formation after mild COVID-19. Study conclusions and caveats: CD8+ contracting clones occupied EMRA, while CD4+ ones occupied mainly CM and EM. A second wave of clones peaked on day 37, and their SARS-CoV-2 specificity went unconfirmed.

TCRdb re-called the 5' RACE reads with MiXCR, one entry per CDR3 protein. The table lists hundreds of thousands of distinct CDR3 sequences, around 20% of them singletons. Germline CDR1 and CDR2: SGHRS and YFSETQ. This CDR3 has 16 residues. The V and J ends lost 0 bases and 2 bases respectively, with 14 bases between them. This receptor was identified in an adult woman who had mild COVID-19 (a few samples of this study predate the infection). Cell type and time point are not known. Sequenced sample: PBMCs or a T cell subset sorted from them (not recorded which). The V call is TRBV5-1, the J call TRBJ1-1; D perhaps matches TRBD1 (6 bases). DNA for the CDR3: TGCGCCAGCAGCTTGGTGTCCGGGGGCAGCAACACTGAAGCTTTCTTT. Its protein is CASSLVSGGSNTEAFF.